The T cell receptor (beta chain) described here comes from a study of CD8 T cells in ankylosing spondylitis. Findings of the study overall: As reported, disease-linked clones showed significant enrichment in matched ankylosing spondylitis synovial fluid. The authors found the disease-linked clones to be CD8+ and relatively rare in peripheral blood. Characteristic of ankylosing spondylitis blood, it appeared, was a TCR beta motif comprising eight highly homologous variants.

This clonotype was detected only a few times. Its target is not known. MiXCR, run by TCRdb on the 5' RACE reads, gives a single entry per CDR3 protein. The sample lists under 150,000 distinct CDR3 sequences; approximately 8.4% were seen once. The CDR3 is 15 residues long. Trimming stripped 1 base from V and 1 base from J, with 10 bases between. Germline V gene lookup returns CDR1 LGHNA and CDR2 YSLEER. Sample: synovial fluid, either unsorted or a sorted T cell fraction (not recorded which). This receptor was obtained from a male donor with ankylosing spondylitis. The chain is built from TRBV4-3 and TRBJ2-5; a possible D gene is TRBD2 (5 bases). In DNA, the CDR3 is TGCGCCAGCAGCCAAGGAGCGGCCCTCCAAGAGACCCAGTACTTC. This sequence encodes CASSQGAALQETQYF.